A single sample is the source of the 17 T cell receptor beta chains below, sequenced in a study of response to subunit inactivated influenza vaccine. MiXCR, applied by TCRdb to the RT-PCR reads, yields one record per CDR3 protein. The sample records some 160,000 distinct CDR3 sequences, roughly 11% being singletons. The material sequenced was non-naive T cells sorted from PBMCs, taken 45 days after vaccination. The source is a man aged 45-60 years who received an inactivated influenza vaccine.

This clonotype was observed a few times. This chain links TRBV28 with TRBJ2-5; 9 bases align to TRBD1. The CDR3 covers 13 residues. CDR1 and CDR2 from the germline V gene are MDHEN and SYDVKM. V shed 6 bases, J shed 5 bases, and the junction held 4 bases outside the gene matches. The DNA for the CDR3 is TGTGCCAGCAGCACAGGGGGCCGGGAGACCCAGTACTTC. It is translated as CASSTGGRETQYF.

This clonotype was counted a few times. The chain joins TRBV5-5 to TRBJ2-7; TRBD1 might be the D (6 bases). The CDR3 loop spans 14 amino acids. Deletions cut 3 bases from V and 4 bases from J, with 14 bases between. CDR1 and CDR2 (germline): SGHKS, YYEKEE (reference sequence). CDR3 bases: TGTGCCAGCAGCTGGGCTCAACAGGGATACGAGCAGTACTTC. Protein: CASSWAQQGYEQYF. The full variable domain, in which reference TRBV5-5 and TRBJ2-7 provide the parts outside the CDR3, is DAGVTQSPTHLIKTRGQQVTLRCSPISGHKSVSWYQQVLGQGPQFIFQYYEKEERGRGNFPDRFSARQFPNYSSELNVNALLLGDSALYLCASSWAQQGYEQYFGPGTRLTVT.

The chain is built from TRBV15 and TRBJ2-1, with 8 bases identical to TRBD2. Germline V CDR1 and CDR2: LNHNV, YYDKDF (reference sequence). V gave up 6 bases and J gave up 7 bases; unmatched junction bases: 14. The CDR3 has 16 amino acids. The CDR3 sequence: CATSRGNGRARNEQFF. The CDR3 DNA follows: TGTGCCACCAGTCGGGGGAACGGGAGGGCAAGGAATGAGCAGTTCTTC.

This clonotype was seen more than once but under ten times. The V gene is TRBV7-9, the J gene TRBJ1-3; possibly TRBD1 for D (5 bases). The germline gives CDR1 SEHNR, CDR2 FQNEAQ (reference sequence). V gave up 1 base and J gave up 0 bases, with 7 bases separating them. The CDR3 consists of 15 residues. The CDR3 protein is CASSLEQVSGNTIYF. The CDR3 DNA reads as TGTGCCAGCAGCTTAGAACAGGTCTCTGGAAACACCATATATTTT.

The chain is built from TRBV20-1 and TRBJ2-5; 8 bases match TRBD2. Germline CDR1 and CDR2: DFQATT and SNEGSKA (reference sequence). V shed 4 bases and J 5 bases; nucleotides not matched to a gene: 9. The CDR3 spans 14 residues. CDR3 sequence reads: CSANTGTSRETQYF. The DNA for the CDR3 is TGCAGTGCTAACACCGGGACTAGTAGGGAGACCCAGTACTTC.

This clonotype was seen only a few times. The chain joins TRBV24-1 to TRBJ2-3, with TRBD2 identical over 12 bases. Germline CDR1 KGHDR, CDR2 SFDVKD. The trim removed 5 bases at V and 1 base at J, leaving 6 bases unmatched. The CDR3 sequence is 17 residues long. DNA for the CDR3: TGTGCCACCAGTGCTAGCGGGAGGGCCGGGGGCACAGATACGCAGTATTTT. This translates into CATSASGRAGGTDTQYF.

Only a few counts were recorded for this clonotype. The rearrangement uses TRBV6-2 or TRBV6-3 and TRBJ2-7, with 9 bases that match TRBD1. J lost 4 bases, V lost 7 bases, and 14 bases had no gene match. The CDR3 runs to 16 residues. Germline CDR1 is MNHEY and CDR2 is SVGEGT. As DNA, the CDR3 is TGTGCCAGCACCTACCGCCCCGGGACAGGGAGATACGAGCAGTACTTC. Its protein is CASTYRPGTGRYEQYF.

In this sample, this clonotype turned up many times. The J gene is TRBJ1-1, the V gene TRBV20-1, with D perhaps TRBD1 (6 bases). Germline CDR1 reads DFQATT; CDR2 reads SNEGSKA (reference sequence). This CDR3 comprises 13 residues. Trimming removed 7 bases from V and 2 bases from J, with 14 bases in between. In DNA, the CDR3 is TGCAGTGGTGAAGGGACATTCAACACTGAAGCTTTCTTT. The encoded protein is CSGEGTFNTEAFF.

This clonotype turned up a few times. The chain employs TRBV20-1 and TRBJ1-6; 8 nucleotides align to TRBD1. Germline V gene sequence: CDR1 DFQATT, CDR2 SNEGSKA (reference sequence). J lost 9 bases, V lost 3 bases, and 10 bases had no gene match. The CDR3 totals 15 residues. The CDR3 DNA reads as TGCAGTGCTAGGGAGACAGGGGTTAGGTTTTCACCCCTCCACTTT. Protein product: CSARETGVRFSPLHF.

The CDR3 region is CSAMPRATVWDTQYF. The DNA for the CDR3 is TGCAGTGCAATGCCCCGGGCTACTGTTTGGGATACGCAGTATTTT. The V call is TRBV20-1, the J call TRBJ2-3; no firm D call. The V end was cut by 6 bases, the J end by 6 bases, with 22 bases between. This CDR3 has 15 residues. Germline loops: CDR1 DFQATT, CDR2 SNEGSKA (reference sequence).

This chain uses TRBV20-1 with TRBJ1-1; D not certain. This CDR3 comprises 15 residues. V lost 0 bases, J lost 7 bases, and 18 bases lay in between. Germline V gene lookup returns CDR1 DFQATT and CDR2 SNEGSKA (reference sequence). The CDR3 protein is CSARDRLSLGVEAFF. CDR3 DNA sequence: TGCAGTGCTAGAGATCGACTGTCCCTCGGGGTTGAAGCTTTCTTT.

The V gene is TRBV20-1, the J gene TRBJ2-2, with D possibly TRBD2 on 5 matching bases. This CDR3 is built from 15 residues. V was trimmed by 3 bases and J by 0 bases, leaving 11 bases between them. Germline CDR1 reads DFQATT; CDR2 reads SNEGSKA (reference sequence). The CDR3 sequence is CSAREVVTNTGELFF. In nucleotides, the CDR3 is TGCAGTGCTAGGGAGGTTGTTACGAACACCGGGGAGCTGTTTTTT.

This clonotype was counted many times. This CDR3 reads CSARSVSNTEAFF. As DNA, the CDR3 is TGCAGTGCTAGGTCGGTTTCGAACACTGAAGCTTTCTTT. The chain joins TRBV20-1 to TRBJ1-1, with D hard to call. Germline assignment: CDR1 DFQATT and CDR2 SNEGSKA (reference sequence). The CDR3 is 13 residues long. Trimming shortened V by 3 bases and J by 1 base, and 9 bases separated the two germline ends.

The table lists this clonotype with many counts. This chain connects TRBV5-1 to TRBJ2-1, with D hard to call. V shed 4 bases and J shed 10 bases, with 9 bases lying between them. The germline CDR1 and CDR2 sequences are SGHRS and YFSETQ. The CDR3 covers 11 residues. CDR3 sequence reads: CASSRSGEQFF. The CDR3 DNA reads as TGCGCCAGCAGCCGCTCAGGAGAGCAGTTCTTC. The variable domain in full, completed from reference TRBV5-1 and TRBJ2-1, reads KAGVTQTPRYLIKTRGQQVTLSCSPISGHRSVSWYQQTPGQGLQFLFEYFSETQRNKGNFPGRFSGRQFSNSRSEMNVSTLELGDSALYLCASSRSGEQFFGPGTRLTVL.

The rearrangement joins TRBV10-3 to TRBJ2-1, with a tentative D call TRBD2 (6 bases). Germline values: CDR1 ENHRY, CDR2 SYGVKD. The CDR3 loop spans 13 amino acids. The ends were cut back, 10 bases at V and 0 bases at J, with 10 bases in the middle. The CDR3 sequence is CATFGSSYNEQFF. CDR3 in DNA: TGTGCCACCTTCGGGAGCTCCTACAATGAGCAGTTCTTC.

This clonotype was seen more than once but under ten times. The chain combines TRBV6-1 with TRBJ2-1; D is undetermined. CDR1 is MNHNS, CDR2 SASEGT, per germline. V was shortened by 5 bases and J by 0 bases, with 11 bases between the two germline ends. The length of the CDR3 is 15 residues. CDR3 in DNA: TGTGCCAGCAGTATTACAACGAGCTCCTACAATGAGCAGTTCTTC. Encoded protein: CASSITTSSYNEQFF.

The chain employs TRBV2 and TRBJ2-7, with a possible D match to TRBD2 (5 bases). Germline V gene data show CDR1 as SNHLY and CDR2 as FYNNEI. The CDR3 has 13 residues. The V end was cut by 3 bases, the J end by 3 bases, with 9 bases between. The CDR3 DNA sequence: TGTGCCAGCAGTGAGGAGGTGAACTACGAGCAGTACTTC. Encoded protein: CASSEEVNYEQYF. Looking up the rest from reference TRBV2 and TRBJ2-7 gives the full variable domain: EPEVTQTPSHQVTQMGQEVILRCVPISNHLYFYWYRQILGQKVEFLVSFYNNEISEKSEIFDDQFSVERPDGSNFTLKIRSTKLEDSAMYFCASSEEVNYEQYFGPGTRLTVT.